The 5 T cell receptor beta chains below were found in one sample sequenced in a study of blood T cell repertoires in COVID-19. Clones were read by immunoSEQ multiplex PCR, and TCRdb kept only the in-frame ones, dropping some. The profile shows around 250,000 clones, about 86% of them singletons. The sequenced sample was PBMCs or T cells enriched from blood (not recorded which). All receptors come from a man in his thirties or forties with acute COVID-19.

The rearrangement links TRBV9 to TRBJ2-1; 16 bases map to TRBD2. Per the germline V gene, CDR1 is SGDLS and CDR2 is YYNGEE. Trimming cost V 4 bases and J 6 bases; bases outside gene matches: 4. The CDR3 covers 16 residues. CDR3 sequence (DNA): TGTGCCAGCAGCTTGGGGACTAGCGGGAGGGCCAATGAGCAGTTCTTC. Its translation: CASSLGTSGRANEQFF. Looking up the rest from reference TRBV9 and TRBJ2-1 gives the full variable domain: DSGVTQTPKHLITATGQRVTLRCSPRSGDLSVYWYQQSLDQGLQFLIQYYNGEERAKGNILERFSAQQFPDLHSELNLSSLELGDSALYFCASSLGTSGRANEQFFGPGTRLTVL.

This clone was detected only once. The chain joins TRBV6-4 to TRBJ1-1, with unresolved D. V gave up 0 bases and J gave up 0 bases, with 14 bases separating them. This CDR3 has 17 amino acids. Germline values: CDR1 MRHNA, CDR2 SNTAGT. The CDR3 bases are TGTGCCAGCAGTGACTCGGGCGGGGTGGGCATGAACACTGAAGCTTTCTTT. It yields the protein CASSDSGGVGMNTEAFF.

The chain couples TRBV4-1 to TRBJ2-5; TRBD1 agrees at 7 bases. With 2 bases clipped from V and 4 bases from J, the junction kept 13 bases outside the gene matches. CDR1 and CDR2 from the germline V gene are MGHRA and YSYEKL. The CDR3 is 17 amino acids. CDR3 region: CASSQLTGVGKAETQYF. The CDR3 region has the DNA TGCGCCAGCAGCCAACTTACAGGGGTCGGAAAGGCAGAGACCCAGTACTTC.

The rearrangement joins TRBV19 to TRBJ1-2, with TRBD1 identical over 8 bases. V was pared by 5 bases and J by 3 bases, with 5 bases of the junction left unmatched. The CDR3 length is 14 residues. Germline values: CDR1 LNHDA, CDR2 SQIVND (reference sequence). CDR3 DNA: TGTGCCAGTAGTCAGGGGGCGACCCACTATGGCTACACCTTC. It codes for CASSQGATHYGYTF.

Only a few counts were recorded for this clone. The V and J genes are TRBV24-1 and TRBJ2-6; 8 nucleotides line up with TRBD1. The V segment lost 6 bases and the J segment 0 bases; nucleotides outside the gene matches: 6. Germline values: CDR1 KGHDR, CDR2 SFDVKD. The CDR3 runs to 17 residues. DNA for the CDR3: TGTGCCACCAGTCCAGGGGGCTACACCTCTGGGGCCAACGTCCTGACTTTC. Protein product: CATSPGGYTSGANVLTF.